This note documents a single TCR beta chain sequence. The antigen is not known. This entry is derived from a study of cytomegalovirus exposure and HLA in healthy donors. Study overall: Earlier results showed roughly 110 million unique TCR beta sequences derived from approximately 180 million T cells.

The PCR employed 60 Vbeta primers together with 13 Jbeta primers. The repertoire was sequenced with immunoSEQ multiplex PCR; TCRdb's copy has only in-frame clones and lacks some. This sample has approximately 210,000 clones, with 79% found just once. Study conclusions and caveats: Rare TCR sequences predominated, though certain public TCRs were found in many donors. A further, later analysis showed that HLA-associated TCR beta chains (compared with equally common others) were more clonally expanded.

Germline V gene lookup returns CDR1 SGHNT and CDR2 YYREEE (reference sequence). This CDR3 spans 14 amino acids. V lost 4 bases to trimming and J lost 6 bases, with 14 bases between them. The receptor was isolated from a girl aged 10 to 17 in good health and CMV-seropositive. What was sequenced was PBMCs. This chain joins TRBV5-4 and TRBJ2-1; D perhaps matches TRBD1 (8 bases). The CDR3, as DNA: TGTGCCAGCAGCACGGACAGGGAGGGCAATGAGCAGTTCTTC. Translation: CASSTDREGNEQFF.